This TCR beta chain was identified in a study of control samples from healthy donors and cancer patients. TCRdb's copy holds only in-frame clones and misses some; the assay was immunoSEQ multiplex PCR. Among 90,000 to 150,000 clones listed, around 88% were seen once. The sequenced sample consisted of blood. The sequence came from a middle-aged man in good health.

For the CDR3, the DNA is TGCGCCAGCAGCACTGACAGGGGGCGAGAAAAACTGTTTTTT. Encoded protein: CASSTDRGREKLFF. V and J are TRBV5-1 and TRBJ1-4; 10 positions agree with TRBD1. Per the germline V gene, CDR1 is SGHRS and CDR2 is YFSETQ. CDR3 length: 14 amino acids. The trim removed 4 bases at V and 8 bases at J, leaving 5 bases unmatched.